This T cell receptor (beta chain) derives from a study of shared clonotypes between healthy human individuals. Study details: With ages of 18 to 49, the donors were a couple of women and a few men.

Findings of the study overall: What naive subsets generally showed was a larger estimated richness than memory subsets showed.

Sequenced by immunoSEQ multiplex PCR; TCRdb stores in-frame clones only, minus some. The data show about 1 million clones, approximately 68% seen once. The sample holds a few counts of this clone. Its cognate antigen is unknown. CD45RA+ naive and CD45RA-negative memory subsets were separated from CD4+ cells. V was clipped by 0 bases and J by 7 bases, with 13 bases between them. The CDR3 is made up of 14 amino acids. The germline V gene has CDR1 SGHRS and CDR2 YFSETQ. Material for sequencing was memory CD4+ T cells sorted from blood. The subset: CD45RA-negative fraction. The rearrangement uses TRBV5-1 and TRBJ2-5; tentatively, D is TRBD1 (6 bases). The sequence was collected from a young man in good health. DNA for the CDR3: TGCGCCAGCAGCTTGGCCCGGACAGAAGGGACCCAGTACTTC. It specifies CASSLARTEGTQYF. The full variable domain, with the rest looked up from reference TRBV5-1 and TRBJ2-5, is KAGVTQTPRYLIKTRGQQVTLSCSPISGHRSVSWYQQTPGQGLQFLFEYFSETQRNKGNFPGRFSGRQFSNSRSEMNVSTLELGDSALYLCASSLARTEGTQYFGPGTRLLVL.